A selection of T cell receptor beta chains follows, all from one sample in a study of T-cell memory formation after mild COVID-19. TCRdb called the 5' RACE reads again in MiXCR, with one record for every CDR3 protein. The repertoire holds around 500,000 distinct CDR3 sequences, with about 18% as singletons. Source material: PBMCs or a T cell subset sorted from them (not recorded which). The receptor set was obtained from an adult woman who had mild COVID-19 (a few samples of this study predate the infection). Cell type and time point are not known. Both conserved end residues are part of each CDR3. A D gene is named only where the DNA matches it firmly. Size values are once, few and many counts, or a class for expanded clones, and some rows have none.

j_gene,d_gene,abundance,v_gene,len,CDR3aa,CDR3nt
TRBJ2-3,TRBD2,few,TRBV20-1,15,CSARRERPSTDTQYF,TGCAGTGCTAGGCGGGAGAGACCTAGCACAGATACGCAGTATTTT
TRBJ1-5,.,many,TRBV7-9,12,CASSLENQPQHF,TGTGCCAGCAGCTTAGAAAATCAGCCCCAGCATTTT
TRBJ2-1,TRBD1,.,TRBV6-2/TRBV6-3,15,CASSSGTGEDNEQFF,TGTGCCAGCAGCTCCGGGACAGGCGAAGACAATGAGCAGTTCTTC
TRBJ2-3,.,.,TRBV18,15,CASSPQGTSTDTQYF,TGTGCCAGCTCACCTCAAGGGACGAGCACAGATACGCAGTATTTT
TRBJ1-1,.,few,TRBV7-9,13,CASSGGENTEAFF,TGTGCCAGCAGTGGAGGGGAGAACACTGAAGCTTTCTTT
TRBJ1-2,.,few,TRBV27,14,CASSFTGNNYGYTF,TGTGCCAGCAGTTTTACAGGGAATAACTATGGCTACACCTTC
TRBJ2-3,.,few,TRBV7-9,15,CASSPPGTVTDTQYF,TGTGCCAGCAGCCCGCCCGGGACTGTCACAGATACGCAGTATTTT
TRBJ2-7,.,few,TRBV6-1,14,CASSHETGPYEQYF,TGTGCCAGCAGTCACGAGACAGGCCCCTACGAGCAGTACTTC
TRBJ2-5,TRBD2,few,TRBV7-9,14,CASSYSGGDKTQYF,TGTGCCAGCAGCTATAGCGGGGGGGACAAGACCCAGTACTTC
TRBJ2-4,.,many,TRBV3-1,13,CASSQVGKNIQYF,TGTGCCAGCAGCCAAGTGGGGAAAAACATTCAGTACTTC